What follows describes a single TCR beta chain. Its antigen remains unknown. The CDR3 length is 16 residues. Trimming removed 7 bases from V and 5 bases from J, with 21 bases in between. Germline values: CDR1 LNHDA, CDR2 SQIVND (reference sequence). The sample comes from a study of shared clonotypes between healthy human individuals. Study overall: Researchers drew samples from two women and three men aged 18 to 49. Findings and limits, study-wide: The sharing of 4% to 5.5% of naive CD4 clonotypes was seen across a handful of donors. It was anticipated that sequencing depth would influence how many clonotypes donors shared.

Profiled with immunoSEQ multiplex PCR; TCRdb holds only in-frame clones, not every one. The sample holds about 710,000 clones, 72% seen once. There were only Caucasian adults among the donors, and all lived in Nashville, Tennessee. Sequencing used memory CD4+ T cells sorted from blood. The subset here: CD45RA-negative fraction. The receptor comes from a woman in her 30s in good health. The V call is TRBV19, the J call TRBJ1-5, with D tentatively TRBD1 (5 bases). CDR3: CASTPQAPSGDQPQHF. For the CDR3, the DNA is TGTGCCAGTACTCCACAGGCGCCCTCCGGGGATCAGCCCCAGCATTTT.